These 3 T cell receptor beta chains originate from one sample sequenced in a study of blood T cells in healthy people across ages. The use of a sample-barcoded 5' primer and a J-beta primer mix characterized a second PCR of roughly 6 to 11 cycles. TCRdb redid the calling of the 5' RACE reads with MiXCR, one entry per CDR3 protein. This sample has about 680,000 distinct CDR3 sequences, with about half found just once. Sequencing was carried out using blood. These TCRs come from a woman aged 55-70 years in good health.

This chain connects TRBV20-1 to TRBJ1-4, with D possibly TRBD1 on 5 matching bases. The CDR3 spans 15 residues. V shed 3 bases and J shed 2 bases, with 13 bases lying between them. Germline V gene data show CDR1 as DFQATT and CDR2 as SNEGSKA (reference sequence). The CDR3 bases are TGCAGTGCTAGTAACCCCCGACAGACTAATGAAAAACTGTTTTTT. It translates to CSASNPRQTNEKLFF.

The chain's CDR3 is CSARHQGTGGTDTQYF. CDR3 DNA sequence: TGCAGTGCAAGGCACCAGGGTACGGGGGGCACAGATACGCAGTATTTT. V is TRBV20-1 and J is TRBJ2-3; the D gene is possibly TRBD2 (6 bases). V was cut by 6 bases and J by 1 base, with 20 bases left in between. This CDR3 comprises 16 residues. Germline-derived CDR1 and CDR2 are DFQATT and SNEGSKA (reference sequence).

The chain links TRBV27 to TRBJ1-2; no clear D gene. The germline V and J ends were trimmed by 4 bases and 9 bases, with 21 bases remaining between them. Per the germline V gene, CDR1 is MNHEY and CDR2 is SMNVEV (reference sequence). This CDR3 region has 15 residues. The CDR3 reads CASSSYSGRPGSYTF. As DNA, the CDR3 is TGTGCCAGCAGTTCCTACTCGGGCCGCCCAGGAAGCTACACCTTC.